One sample yielded the 8 T cell receptor beta chains listed below, sequenced in a study of technical replicates of blood from several donors. Some clones are missing from TCRdb's copy, which holds only in-frame ones; the method was immunoSEQ multiplex PCR. The sample contains 10,000 or so clones, 90% to 95% of which appear only once. Sample: PBMCs. The receptors were sampled from a human donor in good health.

The rearrangement joins TRBV5-5 to TRBJ2-7, with 8 bases that match TRBD1. The CDR3 spans 15 residues. CDR1 and CDR2 from the germline V gene are SGHKS and YYEKEE (reference sequence). V trimming: 5 bases; J trimming: 2 bases; junction bases outside the gene matches: 9. The CDR3 sequence is CASSSGTGFTYEQYF. As DNA, the CDR3 is TGTGCCAGCAGTTCAGGGACAGGATTCACCTACGAGCAGTACTTC.

The rearrangement uses TRBV5-1 and TRBJ2-3, with 9 bases identical to TRBD1. Losses at the gene ends were 0 bases for V and 2 bases for J; bases not matched to a gene: 1. This CDR3 spans 15 amino acids. Germline CDR1 reads SGHRS; CDR2 reads YFSETQ. This chain's CDR3 is CASSLGDRATDTQYF. Written as DNA, the CDR3 is TGCGCCAGCAGCTTGGGGGACAGGGCCACAGATACGCAGTATTTT.

The chain joins TRBV2 to TRBJ1-5; perhaps TRBD1 as D (6 bases). CDR1 is SNHLY, CDR2 FYNNEI, per germline. There are 15 residues in the CDR3. Trimming stripped 6 bases from V and 2 bases from J, with 14 bases between. The CDR3 protein is CASSVGQSGNQPQHF. As DNA, the CDR3 is TGTGCCAGCAGCGTAGGACAGTCCGGCAATCAGCCCCAGCATTTT.

The chain employs TRBV7-3 and TRBJ2-3, with 10 nucleotides matching TRBD2. Germline V gives CDR1 SGHTA, CDR2 FQGTGA. CDR3 length: 14 amino acids. Trimming removed 4 bases from V and 5 bases from J; junction bases left unmatched: 3. The CDR3: CASSSRLAGDTQYF. DNA of the CDR3: TGTGCCAGCAGCTCAAGACTAGCGGGAGATACGCAGTATTTT.

The chain employs TRBV5-1 and TRBJ2-7; 7 positions match TRBD1. With 0 bases clipped from V and 3 bases from J, the junction kept 6 bases outside the gene matches. Germline V gene sequence: CDR1 SGHRS, CDR2 YFSETQ. The CDR3 is made up of 15 amino acids. The CDR3, as DNA: TGCGCCAGCAGCTTGGCCCCGGGACAGCTCTACGAGCAGTACTTC. This codes for CASSLAPGQLYEQYF.

The chain joins TRBV7-3 to TRBJ2-3; perhaps TRBD2 as D (5 bases). Trimming cost V 2 bases and J 2 bases, with 11 bases left between them. The CDR3 has 15 amino acids. The V gene's germline CDR1 is SGHTA and CDR2 FQGTGA. In nucleotides, the CDR3 is TGTGCCAGCAGCTTACTCGAGGGAGTCACAGATACGCAGTATTTT. This gives the protein CASSLLEGVTDTQYF.

The rearrangement links TRBV30 to TRBJ1-1; 7 nucleotides line up with TRBD1. The CDR3 runs to 18 residues. Germline assignment: CDR1 GTSNPN and CDR2 SVGIG (reference sequence). The V segment lost 0 bases and the J segment 2 bases; nucleotides outside the gene matches: 15. The CDR3 sequence is CAWSVWSYREGANTEAFF. In DNA form, the CDR3 reads TGTGCCTGGAGTGTATGGTCCTACCGGGAGGGGGCAAACACTGAAGCTTTCTTT.

This rearrangement joins TRBV2 to TRBJ1-1; TRBD1 aligns across 8 bases. This CDR3 is built from 15 residues. Germline loops: CDR1 SNHLY, CDR2 FYNNEI. With 1 base clipped from V and 6 bases from J, the junction kept 7 bases outside the gene matches. The CDR3 nucleotides read TGTGCCAGCAGTGAAGGTGGAACAGGGGGTCCTGAAGCTTTCTTT. It yields the protein CASSEGGTGGPEAFF.